This T cell receptor (beta chain) emerged from a study of blood T cell repertoires in COVID-19 (dated by TCRdb to 2018 to 2020). Regarding the complete study: Samples covering the acute and convalescent phases of COVID-19 were provided by collaborators in the United States, Italy and Spain. The prospective study material was composed of cDNA or gDNA derived from T cells, B-cell-depleted T cells, or PBMCs. Deeply sampled blood TCRbeta repertoires from subjects exposed to, actively infected with, or recovered from COVID-19 were included in the dataset. The repertoires were released in a freely available public database intended as a resource for research on the immune response to SARS-CoV-2. The samples were drawn from two sources: the first 160 participants of the ongoing ImmuneRACE study, and 950 to 1,500 subjects contributed by 6 global collaborators. The sample metadata nearly always contained a de-identified subject ID, COVID-19 status, age in years and sex. Where HLA class I and class II types were available, the types were taken from metadata supplied by the sample provider, not from assay-based typing.

Enrolling through a virtual design, the prospective study's participants ranged in age from roughly 18 to 90 years and lived across roughly 24 United States geographic areas. Cohort assignment in the prospective study relied on participant-reported clinical history from a screening survey and a study questionnaire. Recovered participants in ImmuneRACE Cohort 3 were defined as having two consecutive negative NP/OP PCR tests, clearance from a healthcare professional, or resolution of symptoms. Each participant in the prospective study had whole blood, serum and a nasopharyngeal or oropharyngeal swab collected by mobile phlebotomists. Participants in the prospective study had the option to provide additional blood draws and questionnaires over an approximately 2-month period. Prospective study blood samples were shipped either frozen or at room temperature before DNA extraction. With regard to this clone: Its antigen target is currently unknown. Per-base quality was not reported, and no clone a single base away is much larger than it.

Broader findings and caveats from the paper: The amount of clinical and demographic metadata varied by source and participant and was provided uncurated.

TCRbeta CDR3 regions were amplified from genomic DNA by means of the immunoSEQ Assay, a bias-controlled multiplex PCR. For the original study's pipeline: The number of nucleated cells in each sample was estimated from the amplification of reference gene primers within the assay. To quantify the absolute abundance of each unique TCRbeta CDR3 rearrangement, sequence reads were collapsed and filtered. For each sample, productive Simpson clonality was calculated by taking the square root of Simpson's diversity index across productive rearrangements. Entries here come from immuneACCESS through TCRdb and include only in-frame sequences with V and J called. Some clones fail to appear in such tables; in the studies checked, an unresolved V gene covers under half of the shortfall, and the cause of the remainder is unknown. For V, J and clone size, that table is used; D and trimming come from the DNA. Present in this sample are about 380,000 clones, around 89% of which were seen just once. The top ten constitute 0.9% to 1.5% of the sample.

For CDR1 and CDR2, the germline V gene (reference sequence) lists MNHEY and SMNVEV. The CDR3 numbers 15 residues from cysteine through phenylalanine. Only the CDR3 portion is preserved as DNA: 45 bases, with reading frame beginning at the first base. Relative to germline, V is 0 bases shorter and J is 0 bases shorter, with 7 bases between their ends. The chain is assembled from TRBV27 and TRBJ2-3, with the D gene uncertain. The source is a woman aged 18-30 years who had recovered from COVID-19. The source material was PBMCs or T cells enriched from blood (not recorded which). The nucleotides are TGTGCCAGCAGTTTATCCCACGGGAGCACAGATACGCAGTATTTT. This translates into CASSLSHGSTDTQYF.